The source of this T cell receptor beta chain is a study of cytomegalovirus exposure and HLA in healthy donors. Comment on this clone: Its target is unknown.

PCR employed 60 Vbeta and 13 Jbeta primers. Using immunoSEQ multiplex PCR, the repertoire was profiled, and TCRdb retains in-frame clones only, with some absent. The sample yields about 140,000 clones, just under 85% seen once. Notes on the study in general: The listing of 150 or so TCR beta chains classed them as cytomegalovirus-associated.

The material sequenced was PBMCs. The source of this sequence is a woman aged 55-69 years in good health and CMV-seropositive.

For the CDR3, the DNA is TGTGCCAGCTTACTAGCGGGTCTTAGCACAGATACGCAGTATTTT. It encodes CASLLAGLSTDTQYF. The chain has TRBV7-8 and TRBJ2-3, with TRBD2 matching 9 bases. The CDR3 spans 15 residues. CDR1 SGHVS and CDR2 FQNEAQ come from the germline V gene. V was clipped by 8 bases and J by 0 bases; unmatched bases: 6. Full variable domain (rest looked up from reference TRBV7-8 and TRBJ2-3): GAGVSQSPRYKVAKRGQDVALRCDPISGHVSLFWYQQALGQGPEFLTYFQNEAQLDKSGLPSDRFFAERPEGSVSTLKIQRTQQEDSAVYLCASLLAGLSTDTQYFGPGTRLTVL.